This T cell receptor beta chain appears in the sequencing data of a study of cytomegalovirus exposure and HLA in healthy donors. 60 Vbeta and 13 Jbeta primers were used in PCR. Some clones are missing from TCRdb's copy, which holds only in-frame ones; the method was immunoSEQ multiplex PCR. The sample has approximately 120,000 clones, 70% to 80% seen once; the top ten hold roughly 3.5%. About this clone itself: Its antigen is as yet unknown.

Study-level results: Later on, an analysis found that several of the most significant clusters appeared to be linked to common viral pathogens, which included parvovirus B19. The study designated fewer than 200 TCR beta chains cytomegalovirus-associated. Based on reports, TCR beta sequences accurately predicted HLA-A and HLA-B alleles for most subjects.

The sample consisted of PBMCs. The sequence was collected from a man between 35 and 55 years old in good health and CMV-seronegative.

This CDR3 reads CASRATTGGNQPQHF. The CDR3 DNA sequence: TGTGCCAGCAGGGCAACTACAGGGGGCAATCAGCCCCAGCATTTT. V usage is TRBV6-1 and J usage is TRBJ1-5; 7 nucleotides line up with TRBD1. Germline V lookup: CDR1 MNHNS, CDR2 SASEGT. With 6 bases clipped from V and 2 bases from J, the junction kept 7 bases outside the gene matches. This CDR3 is built from 15 residues.